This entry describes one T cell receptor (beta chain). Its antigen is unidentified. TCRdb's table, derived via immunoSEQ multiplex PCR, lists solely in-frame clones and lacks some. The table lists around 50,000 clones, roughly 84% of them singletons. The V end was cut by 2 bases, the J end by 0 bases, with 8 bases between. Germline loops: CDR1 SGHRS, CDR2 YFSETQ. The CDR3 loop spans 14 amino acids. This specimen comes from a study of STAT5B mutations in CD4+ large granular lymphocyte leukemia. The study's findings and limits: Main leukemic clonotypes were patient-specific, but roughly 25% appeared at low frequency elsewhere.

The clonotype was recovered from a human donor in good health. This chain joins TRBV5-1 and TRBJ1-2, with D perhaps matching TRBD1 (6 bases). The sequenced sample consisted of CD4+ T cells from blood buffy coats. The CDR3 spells CASSLGQPNYGYTF. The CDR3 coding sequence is TGCGCCAGCAGCTTAGGACAGCCTAACTATGGCTACACCTTC.